Listed below are T cell receptor beta chains from one sample, sequenced in a study of CD8 T cells in ankylosing spondylitis. Via MiXCR, TCRdb re-called the 5' RACE reads, giving one row per CDR3 protein. The sample holds 200,000 to 300,000 distinct CDR3 sequences; around 9.2% are singletons and the top ten take over 6.5%. Sequenced: blood, either unsorted or a sorted T cell fraction (not recorded which). Every receptor here comes from a male donor with ankylosing spondylitis or in good health (not recorded which). The CDR3 runs from the conserved cysteine through the conserved F or W. The order of the fields is V gene, J gene, CDR3 protein.

V: TRBV5-1
J: TRBJ2-5
CDR3: CASSPWTQYF

V: TRBV9
J: TRBJ2-1
CDR3: CASSASGQAHNEQFF

V: TRBV12-3/TRBV12-4
J: TRBJ1-6
CDR3: CASSSHSGGNSPLHF

V: TRBV7-2
J: TRBJ2-7
CDR3: CASSDRTGSNPYEQYF

V: TRBV3-1
J: TRBJ2-3
CDR3: CASSTSSSTDTQYF

V: TRBV20-1
J: TRBJ2-7
CDR3: CSAPEAGSYEQYF

V: TRBV4-1
J: TRBJ2-7
CDR3: CASSPDSGGSYEQYF

V: TRBV12-3/TRBV12-4
J: TRBJ2-1
CDR3: CASSFENPHQFF

V: TRBV18
J: TRBJ1-5
CDR3: CASSPKQGEQPQHF

V: TRBV11-3
J: TRBJ2-3
CDR3: CASRTGTSGTDTQYF

V: TRBV10-3
J: TRBJ2-1
CDR3: CATWGLAGGREQFF

V: TRBV4-1
J: TRBJ2-1
CDR3: CASSQPLGGDEQFF

V: TRBV20-1
J: TRBJ2-7
CDR3: CSAARRDSYEQYF

V: TRBV2
J: TRBJ1-5
CDR3: CASSQRGRGEPQHF

V: TRBV20-1
J: TRBJ2-7
CDR3: CSAQGQGSYEQYF

V: TRBV20-1
J: TRBJ1-2
CDR3: CSARDSLRDKDGYTF

V: TRBV5-5
J: TRBJ2-2
CDR3: CASSLEANTGELFF

V: TRBV10-3
J: TRBJ2-3
CDR3: CAIGGSTDTQYF

V: TRBV5-1
J: TRBJ2-7
CDR3: CASSLVSGSGKQYF

V: TRBV7-6
J: TRBJ2-7
CDR3: CASSEESSGTYEQYF

V: TRBV7-9
J: TRBJ1-2
CDR3: CASSLRGHGYTF

V: TRBV20-1
J: TRBJ2-3
CDR3: CSARPPDTQYF

V: TRBV30
J: TRBJ2-1
CDR3: CAWRGDGAYNEQFF

V: TRBV10-2
J: TRBJ2-1
CDR3: CASSVTGTSGYNEQFF

V: TRBV5-1
J: TRBJ2-5
CDR3: CASSPGLVGDWETQYF

V: TRBV24-1
J: TRBJ2-7
CDR3: CATTRVGYSYEQYF

V: TRBV29-1
J: TRBJ2-3
CDR3: CSSKAVSTDTQYF

V: TRBV20-1
J: TRBJ2-5
CDR3: CSARDVSSGQETQYF

V: TRBV7-3
J: TRBJ2-3
CDR3: CASSMSLRGKSDTQYF

V: TRBV7-2
J: TRBJ1-2
CDR3: CASSWDRGFYGYTF

V: TRBV3-1
J: TRBJ2-2
CDR3: CASSQVAGRNGELFF

V: TRBV27
J: TRBJ2-3
CDR3: CASSLSRGDTQYF

V: TRBV6-5
J: TRBJ2-7
CDR3: CASSYSEGALYEQYF

V: TRBV29-1
J: TRBJ2-7
CDR3: CSVELEGWPYEQYF

V: TRBV20-1
J: TRBJ2-3
CDR3: CSARLAGARDTQYF

V: TRBV7-2
J: TRBJ1-3
CDR3: CASSLGVFAGNTIYF

V: TRBV20-1
J: TRBJ1-4
CDR3: CSARGGGNEKLFF

V: TRBV5-1
J: TRBJ2-4
CDR3: CASSLERGITSKNIQYF

V: TRBV4-3
J: TRBJ2-7
CDR3: CASSQELTGRYEQYF

V: TRBV12-3/TRBV12-4
J: TRBJ2-1
CDR3: CASSLLFRALRYNEQFF

V: TRBV18
J: TRBJ2-5
CDR3: CASSLRDGIIRETQYF

V: TRBV20-1
J: TRBJ2-5
CDR3: CSASLGAETQYF

V: TRBV5-4
J: TRBJ2-2
CDR3: CASSTPPSRGRGELFF

V: TRBV9
J: TRBJ2-5
CDR3: CASSVAPLGSGEETQYF

V: TRBV12-3/TRBV12-4
J: TRBJ1-2
CDR3: CASSPGSEYGYTF

V: TRBV19
J: TRBJ2-4
CDR3: CASSLSLTAGKNIQYF

V: TRBV11-1
J: TRBJ2-1
CDR3: CASSFRTGEDEQFF

V: TRBV20-1
J: TRBJ1-1
CDR3: CSARDPREIKAFF

V: TRBV25-1
J: TRBJ1-1
CDR3: CASSGGPGQGPLGAFF

V: TRBV5-1
J: TRBJ2-1
CDR3: CASSLGASGGSYNEQFF

V: TRBV11-3
J: TRBJ2-7
CDR3: CASSSVKVGGPSHEQYF

V: TRBV12-3/TRBV12-4
J: TRBJ2-5
CDR3: CASSFVSEEETQYF

V: TRBV12-3/TRBV12-4
J: TRBJ2-7
CDR3: CASSPRDRVREQYF

V: TRBV5-1
J: TRBJ2-3
CDR3: CASSFNGDTDTQYF

V: TRBV7-2
J: TRBJ1-1
CDR3: CASSATGRGYEAFF

V: TRBV23-1
J: TRBJ2-1
CDR3: CASSDSGGCYNEQFF

V: TRBV5-1
J: TRBJ2-3
CDR3: CASSLDGDPTDTQYF

V: TRBV20-1
J: TRBJ2-7
CDR3: CSAREGGKDEQYF

V: TRBV20-1
J: TRBJ1-2
CDR3: CSASALTGRGALRYGYTF